The 9 T cell receptor beta chains below all came from one sample that was sequenced in a study of post-analysis software for immune sequencing data. Their specific antigens are unknown. Sequencing libraries made from TCR beta cDNA carried unique molecular identifiers. TCRdb reprocessed the PCR reads with MiXCR, giving one entry per CDR3 protein. The table records hundreds of thousands of distinct CDR3 sequences, around 53% of them present only once. Points from the study as a whole: Among roughly 5 TRBV segments more frequent in patients than controls were TRBV5-6, TRBV5-1 and TRBV20-1.

The specimen was blood. All receptors derive from a girl aged 10 to 17 with multiple sclerosis.

This chain uses TRBV4-1 with TRBJ2-3, with TRBD2 identical over 11 bases. The CDR3 extends over 16 amino acids. J gave up 3 bases and V 4 bases, and 6 bases lay outside the gene matches. Germline assignment: CDR1 MGHRA and CDR2 YSYEKL. The CDR3 coding sequence is TGCGCCAGCAGCCGAAGACTAGCGGGGAGGACAGATACGCAGTATTTT. As protein: CASSRRLAGRTDTQYF.

The chain joins TRBV3-1 to TRBJ1-5, with a tentative D call TRBD1 (6 bases). The germline V gene encodes CDR1 LGHDT and CDR2 YNNKEL (reference sequence). The CDR3 is 18 amino acids. Trimming cost V 4 bases and J 0 bases, with 19 bases left between them. The CDR3 region is CASSLGKLGTYSNQPQHF. CDR3 nucleotide sequence: TGTGCCAGCAGCCTAGGTAAACTGGGGACATATAGCAATCAGCCCCAGCATTTT.

This rearrangement joins TRBV5-1 to TRBJ2-6; D may be TRBD2 (6 bases). There are 16 residues in the CDR3. V lost 1 base and J lost 1, with 9 bases in between. The V gene's germline CDR1 is SGHRS and CDR2 YFSETQ. The DNA of the CDR3 is TGCGCCAGCAGCTTGTCCGGGAGTTCTGGGGCCAACGTCCTGACTTTC. Amino acid sequence: CASSLSGSSGANVLTF.

The rearrangement links TRBV9 to TRBJ2-5, with a weak D call TRBD1 (6 bases). The CDR3 covers 15 residues. Germline V gives CDR1 SGDLS, CDR2 YYNGEE. The V and J ends lost 4 bases and 4 bases respectively, with 17 bases between them. CDR3 in amino acids: CASSPQGGLGETQYF. CDR3 nucleotides: TGTGCCAGCAGCCCTCAAGGGGGTTTAGGAGAGACCCAGTACTTC.

This clonotype showed up just once. This chain joins TRBV12-3 or TRBV12-4 and TRBJ2-3, with 8 bases matching TRBD2. The CDR3 is 21 amino acids. The V and J ends lost 5 bases and 2 bases, in that order; junction bases with no gene match: 24. The CDR3 sequence is CASSGLGRNGRALGNTDTQYF. For the CDR3, the DNA is TGTGCCAGCAGTGGCCTTGGGAGAAACGGGAGGGCCTTGGGCAACACAGATACGCAGTATTTT.

This clonotype occurred a few times. The rearrangement uses TRBV10-3 and TRBJ1-2; a possible D gene is TRBD1 (6 bases). Germline values: CDR1 ENHRY, CDR2 SYGVKD. CDR3 length: 17 residues. V was clipped by 6 bases and J by 5 bases, with 25 bases between them. DNA for the CDR3: TGTGCCATCAGCAGGACCGGGACACCGAATCGATCGTATGGCTACACCTTC. It specifies CAISRTGTPNRSYGYTF.

V and J are TRBV30 and TRBJ1-1, with a tentative D call TRBD1 (6 bases). The CDR3 extends over 15 amino acids. Deletions cut 1 base from V and 0 bases from J, with 12 bases between. Germline CDR1 and CDR2: GTSNPN and SVGIG (reference sequence). The CDR3 bases are TGTGCCTGGAGTGCAATACAGGGAATGAACACTGAAGCTTTCTTT. It codes for CAWSAIQGMNTEAFF.

This chain links TRBV3-1 with TRBJ2-1; no clear D gene. Germline V gene sequence: CDR1 LGHDT, CDR2 YNNKEL (reference sequence). With 0 bases removed from V and 12 bases from J, the gap between germline ends came to 12 bases. This CDR3 is built from 13 residues. CDR3 region: CASSQDLQLRQFF. In nucleotides, the CDR3 is TGTGCCAGCAGCCAAGATTTACAGCTAAGGCAGTTCTTC.

V usage is TRBV4-1 and J usage is TRBJ1-2, with a tentative D call TRBD1 (6 bases). CDR1 and CDR2 from the germline V gene are MGHRA and YSYEKL. This CDR3 has 15 amino acids. V lost 0 bases to trimming and J lost 2 bases, with 10 bases between them. The CDR3 coding sequence is TGCGCCAGCAGCCAAGATCGGACAGAAAACTATGGCTACACCTTC. Residues: CASSQDRTENYGYTF.